A selection of T cell receptor beta chains follows, all from one sample in a study of CD8 T cells in Susac syndrome. MiXCR, applied by TCRdb to the immunoSEQ multiplex PCR reads, yields one record per CDR3 protein. Here the sample spans around 150,000 distinct CDR3 sequences, around 94% being singletons. The sequencing sample was made of CD4+ T cells from PBMCs. The receptors were sampled from a human donor with multiple sclerosis. The CDR3 runs from the conserved cysteine through the conserved F or W. D genes are given only for firm matches. Clone size appears in some rows only: once, few, many, or a class for an expanded clone.

J: TRBJ1-1
size: -
D: -
V: TRBV18
DNA: TGTGCCAGCTCACCATCCCAATCGAACACTGAAGCTTTCTTT
CDR3: CASSPSQSNTEAFF

J: TRBJ2-7
size: -
D: TRBD2
V: TRBV20-1
DNA: TGCAGTGCTAGAGACCGACGAACGGGGACTAGCCCATCTGAGTGGCAGTACTTC
CDR3: CSARDRRTGTSPSEWQYF

J: TRBJ1-6
size: once
D: TRBD1
V: TRBV30
DNA: TGTGCCTGGAGTGCCACGAGCACAGGGGGCTCACCCCTCCACTTT
CDR3: CAWSATSTGGSPLHF

J: TRBJ2-5
size: -
D: -
V: TRBV3-1
DNA: TGTGCCAGCAGCCTCTTTTCCCAAGAGACCCAGTACTTC
CDR3: CASSLFSQETQYF

J: TRBJ2-7
size: -
D: -
V: TRBV18
DNA: TGTGCCAGCTCAGTCTTGGGTCGGACCACGGCCTACGAGCAGTACTTC
CDR3: CASSVLGRTTAYEQYF

J: TRBJ2-2
size: -
D: -
V: TRBV24-1
DNA: TGTGCCACAGCCAAAGGGGACACTTACACCGGGGAGCTGTTTTTT
CDR3: CATAKGDTYTGELFF

J: TRBJ2-2
size: -
D: -
V: TRBV7-9
DNA: TGTGCCAGGGCAACAAACACCGGGGAGCTGTTTTTT
CDR3: CARATNTGELFF

J: TRBJ2-1
size: once
D: TRBD2
V: TRBV7-9
DNA: TGTGCCAGCAGCTTAGGTACTAGCGGCTACAATGAGCAGTTCTTC
CDR3: CASSLGTSGYNEQFF

J: TRBJ2-6
size: once
D: TRBD1
V: TRBV5-4
DNA: TGTGCCAGCAGCTTGGCCGCAGGGGGCGCGTCAAACGTCCTGACTTTC
CDR3: CASSLAAGGASNVLTF

J: TRBJ2-5
size: -
D: -
V: TRBV4-1
DNA: TGCGCCAGCAGCTTTGACAGAACTCAAGAGACCCAGTACTTC
CDR3: CASSFDRTQETQYF

J: TRBJ1-2
size: -
D: -
V: TRBV10-3
DNA: TGTGCCATCAGTTTGATGAGAGTGGGCGATGGCTACACCTTC
CDR3: CAISLMRVGDGYTF

J: TRBJ2-5
size: -
D: TRBD1
V: TRBV20-1
DNA: TGCAGTGCCCCTACAGGGGGCGGCGGAGAGACCCAGTACTTC
CDR3: CSAPTGGGGETQYF

J: TRBJ2-7
size: -
D: -
V: TRBV9
DNA: TGTGCCAGCAGCCGTGAGTGGCGGTCCTACGAGCAGTACTTC
CDR3: CASSREWRSYEQYF

J: TRBJ1-5
size: -
D: TRBD1
V: TRBV6-5
DNA: TGTGCCAGCAGTTCGGGACAGGGGACCCGCAATCAGCCCCAGCATTTT
CDR3: CASSSGQGTRNQPQHF

J: TRBJ2-3
size: -
D: -
V: TRBV19
DNA: TGTGCCAGTAGTATATTCGGTAGCACAGATACGCAGTATTTT
CDR3: CASSIFGSTDTQYF

J: TRBJ2-3
size: -
D: -
V: TRBV5-5
DNA: TGTGCCAGCAGCCACCAATCCAAACAGTATTTT
CDR3: CASSHQSKQYF

J: TRBJ1-5
size: -
D: -
V: TRBV3-1
DNA: TGTGCCAGCAGCCTTGGTTCAGGGGATCAGCCCCAGCATTTT
CDR3: CASSLGSGDQPQHF

J: TRBJ2-2
size: -
D: -
V: TRBV4-3
DNA: TGCGCCAGCAGCCAAGACTACCGACCACTGACCGGGGAGCTGTTTTTT
CDR3: CASSQDYRPLTGELFF

J: TRBJ2-3
size: -
D: -
V: TRBV4-3
DNA: TGCGCCAGCAGCAGGCGAGGAGTGGGCACAGATACGCAGTATTTT
CDR3: CASSRRGVGTDTQYF

J: TRBJ2-3
size: -
D: -
V: TRBV20-1
DNA: TGCAGTGCTAGAGATCCGAGGAGGGAACGAGATACGCAGTATTTT
CDR3: CSARDPRRERDTQYF

J: TRBJ2-1
size: -
D: TRBD2
V: TRBV6-2/TRBV6-3
DNA: TGTGCCAGCAGTGTCGGACTAGCGGGAGGCGGGGAGCAGTTCTTC
CDR3: CASSVGLAGGGEQFF

J: TRBJ2-5
size: -
D: -
V: TRBV6-2/TRBV6-3
DNA: TGTGCCAGCAGCTCCGTGTCCCACGGACGGAATAAAGAGACCCAGTACTTC
CDR3: CASSSVSHGRNKETQYF

J: TRBJ2-7
size: -
D: -
V: TRBV20-1
DNA: TGCAGTGCAGAAAGGACTTCTAGCTCCTACGAGCAGTACTTC
CDR3: CSAERTSSSYEQYF

J: TRBJ2-7
size: -
D: -
V: TRBV2
DNA: TGTGCCAGCAGTGACTATCTCTCCAACAACGAGCAGTACTTC
CDR3: CASSDYLSNNEQYF

J: TRBJ2-1
size: -
D: -
V: TRBV9
DNA: TGTGCCAGCAGCGTAGAGCGGAGAGGGCCATACAATGAGCAGTTCTTC
CDR3: CASSVERRGPYNEQFF

J: TRBJ2-1
size: -
D: -
V: TRBV3-1
DNA: TGTGCCAGCAGCCAGTATATGGAGCAGTTCTTC
CDR3: CASSQYMEQFF

J: TRBJ2-7
size: -
D: TRBD2
V: TRBV14
DNA: TGTGCCAGCAGCCAAGGGGTGAGCGGGAAGGAGTACTTC
CDR3: CASSQGVSGKEYF

J: TRBJ2-2
size: -
D: TRBD2
V: TRBV5-4
DNA: TGTGCCAGCAGCTCACTAGCGGGAGGGTTGGTCGGGGAGCTGTTTTTT
CDR3: CASSSLAGGLVGELFF

J: TRBJ2-6
size: -
D: -
V: TRBV6-4
DNA: TGTGCCAGCAGTCCAACCAGCTCCAACTCTGGGGCCAACGTCCTGACTTTC
CDR3: CASSPTSSNSGANVLTF

J: TRBJ1-1
size: -
D: -
V: TRBV5-1
DNA: TGCGCCAGCAGCCTTGACAAGGGGGGAACTGAAGCTTTCTTT
CDR3: CASSLDKGGTEAFF

J: TRBJ2-2
size: -
D: -
V: TRBV18
DNA: TGTGCCAGCTCACCACCGACGGGTACCGGGGAGCTGTTTTTT
CDR3: CASSPPTGTGELFF

J: TRBJ1-6
size: few
D: TRBD1
V: TRBV6-1
DNA: TGTGCCAGCAGTCGAGGACAGGTGCCCTCACCCCTCCACTTT
CDR3: CASSRGQVPSPLHF

J: TRBJ1-1
size: -
D: -
V: TRBV3-1
DNA: TGTGCCAGCAGCCAGACGACGGCGAACACTGAAGCTTTCTTT
CDR3: CASSQTTANTEAFF

J: TRBJ2-2
size: -
D: TRBD1
V: TRBV12-3/TRBV12-4
DNA: TGTGCCAGCAGTTTAAGGACAGGGGACACCGGGGAGCTGTTTTTT
CDR3: CASSLRTGDTGELFF

J: TRBJ2-2
size: -
D: -
V: TRBV19
DNA: TGTGCCAGTAGTGAACAGGCAATCCGGACCGGGGAGCTGTTTTTT
CDR3: CASSEQAIRTGELFF

J: TRBJ2-3
size: -
D: -
V: TRBV30
DNA: TGTGCCTGGGGGCCCGGTAGCACAGATACGCAGTATTTT
CDR3: CAWGPGSTDTQYF

J: TRBJ2-5
size: -
D: -
V: TRBV9
DNA: TGTGCCAGCAGCGTCGTTGGAGGGGGCGAGACCCAGTACTTC
CDR3: CASSVVGGGETQYF

J: TRBJ2-2
size: few
D: TRBD2
V: TRBV11-1
DNA: TGTGCCAGCGGGAGGGACGGGAACACCGGGGAGCTGTTTTTT
CDR3: CASGRDGNTGELFF

J: TRBJ1-1
size: few
D: -
V: TRBV30
DNA: TGTGCCCAGGAGGGTAACACTGAAGCTTTCTTT
CDR3: CAQEGNTEAFF

J: TRBJ1-1
size: -
D: -
V: TRBV24-1
DNA: TGTGCCACCAGTGATGCGGGGGGGACTGAAGCTTTCTTT
CDR3: CATSDAGGTEAFF

J: TRBJ2-1
size: -
D: -
V: TRBV6-2/TRBV6-3
DNA: TGTGCCAGCACCCTCATTGAGACAACCTACAATGAGCAGTTCTTC
CDR3: CASTLIETTYNEQFF

J: TRBJ2-3
size: -
D: -
V: TRBV11-2
DNA: TGTGCCAGCAGCTTAGCGGGGGCGAGCGTGGCGCAGTATTTT
CDR3: CASSLAGASVAQYF

J: TRBJ2-7
size: -
D: -
V: TRBV7-9
DNA: TGTGCCAGCAGCTTACGCGGGACGATGGCGAACGAGCAGTACTTC
CDR3: CASSLRGTMANEQYF

J: TRBJ1-1
size: -
D: -
V: TRBV18
DNA: TGTGCCAGCTCACCAGGGGGGCAGGACACTGAAGCTTTCTTT
CDR3: CASSPGGQDTEAFF

J: TRBJ1-1
size: -
D: -
V: TRBV12-3/TRBV12-4
DNA: TGTGCCAGCAGCACTAGTGGGACCAACACTGAAGCTTTCTTT
CDR3: CASSTSGTNTEAFF

J: TRBJ2-7
size: -
D: TRBD1
V: TRBV11-2
DNA: TGTGCCAGCAGCCCCGGGACAGGGGTGTCCTACGAGCAGTACTTC
CDR3: CASSPGTGVSYEQYF

J: TRBJ2-7
size: once
D: -
V: TRBV3-1
DNA: TGTGCCAGCAGCCAATTGGGGGTTTACGAGCAGTACTTC
CDR3: CASSQLGVYEQYF

J: TRBJ2-5
size: -
D: -
V: TRBV5-1
DNA: TGCGCCAGCAGCTTGTCGATCGGACAGCTGGTAGGGACCCAGTACTTC
CDR3: CASSLSIGQLVGTQYF

J: TRBJ2-7
size: -
D: -
V: TRBV20-1
DNA: TGCAGTGCTAGAGTAGACCCCAGCTCCTACGAGCAGTACTTC
CDR3: CSARVDPSSYEQYF

J: TRBJ2-7
size: few
D: -
V: TRBV6-6
DNA: TGTGCCAGCAGTCCTGACGCCTACGAGCAGTACTTC
CDR3: CASSPDAYEQYF

J: TRBJ1-2
size: -
D: -
V: TRBV3-1
DNA: TGTGCCAGCAGCCAGACCCCGGATCCTTCGGGTTATGGCTACACCTTC
CDR3: CASSQTPDPSGYGYTF

J: TRBJ1-1
size: -
D: TRBD1
V: TRBV18
DNA: TGTGCCAGCTCAGGGACAGGGGGAGGGCTGAACACTGAAGCTTTCTTT
CDR3: CASSGTGGGLNTEAFF

J: TRBJ2-7
size: -
D: -
V: TRBV18
DNA: TGTGCCAGCTCACCAGGGCCACGGACAAGGTGGCCCGACGACGAGCAGTACTTC
CDR3: CASSPGPRTRWPDDEQYF

J: TRBJ2-5
size: -
D: TRBD1
V: TRBV7-9
DNA: TGTGCCAGCAGCTTAGGCAGACAGGGCGAGACCCAGTACTTC
CDR3: CASSLGRQGETQYF

J: TRBJ2-7
size: -
D: TRBD2
V: TRBV20-1
DNA: TGCAGTGCTAGAGACGCTAGCGGGAGTGGTCACGAGCAGTACTTC
CDR3: CSARDASGSGHEQYF

J: TRBJ1-1
size: -
D: -
V: TRBV10-3
DNA: TGTGCCGGGGCGACGGGAGTAGGTACTGAAGCTTTCTTT
CDR3: CAGATGVGTEAFF